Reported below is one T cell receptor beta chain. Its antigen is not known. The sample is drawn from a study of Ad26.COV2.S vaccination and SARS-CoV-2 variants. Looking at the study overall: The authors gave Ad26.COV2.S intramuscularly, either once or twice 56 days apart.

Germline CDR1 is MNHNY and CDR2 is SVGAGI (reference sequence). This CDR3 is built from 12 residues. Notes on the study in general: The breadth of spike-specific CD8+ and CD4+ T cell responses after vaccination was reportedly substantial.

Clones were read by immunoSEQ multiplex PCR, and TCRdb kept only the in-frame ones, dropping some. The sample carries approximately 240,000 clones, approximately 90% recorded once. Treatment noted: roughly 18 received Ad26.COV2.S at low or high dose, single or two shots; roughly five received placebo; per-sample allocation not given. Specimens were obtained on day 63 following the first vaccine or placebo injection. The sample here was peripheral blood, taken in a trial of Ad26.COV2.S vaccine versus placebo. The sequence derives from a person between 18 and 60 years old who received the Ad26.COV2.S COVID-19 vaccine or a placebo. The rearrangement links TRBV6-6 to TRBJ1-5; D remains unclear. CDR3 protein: CAQRIDNQPQHF. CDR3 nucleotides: TGTGCACAGCGGATAGATAATCAGCCCCAGCATTTT.